These 12 T cell receptor beta chains share one sample of origin, sequenced in a study of blood T cell repertoires in COVID-19. Profiling relied on immunoSEQ multiplex PCR, and the TCRdb table lists in-frame clones only, not all of them. This sample has approximately 290,000 clones; about 91% occur once, and the top ten carry approximately 13%. The sequenced sample consisted of peripheral blood. The receptors shown here come from a woman aged 55-75 years with acute or convalescent COVID-19.

This rearrangement joins TRBV9 to TRBJ2-2; 12 bases map to TRBD2. The CDR3 runs 16 residues. The germline V gene has CDR1 SGDLS and CDR2 YYNGEE. V was clipped by 3 bases and J by 4 bases; unmatched bases: 4. CDR3 sequence: CASSATSGGLTGELFF. DNA of the CDR3: TGTGCCAGCAGCGCGACTAGCGGGGGCCTCACCGGGGAGCTGTTTTTT.

The chain is built from TRBV12-3 or TRBV12-4 and TRBJ1-1; D may be TRBD1 (5 bases). The CDR3 spans 13 residues. V dropped 2 bases and J dropped 5 bases, with 9 bases sitting between them. For the CDR3, the DNA is TGTGCCAGCAGTTTACAGGGTCCGACTGAAGCTTTCTTT. This gives the protein CASSLQGPTEAFF.

The chain has TRBV14 and TRBJ2-5; 8 nucleotides line up with TRBD2. This CDR3 is 14 amino acids long. Germline V gene data show CDR1 as SGHDN and CDR2 as FVKESK. Losses at the gene ends were 3 bases for V and 4 bases for J; bases not matched to a gene: 4. CDR3 DNA sequence: TGTGCCAGCAGCCAGACGGGAGGGGGAGAGACCCAGTACTTC. Its protein product is CASSQTGGGETQYF.

The gene calls are TRBV18 and TRBJ1-4; unclear D gene. This CDR3 is 14 amino acids long. CDR1 KGHSH and CDR2 LQKENI come from the germline V gene. V lost 1 base and J 7 bases, leaving 10 bases between the germline ends. CDR3 in amino acids: CASSPQREGEKLFF. In DNA, the CDR3 is TGTGCCAGCTCACCACAAAGGGAGGGTGAAAAACTGTTTTTT.

The chain has TRBV7-9 and TRBJ1-1, with D tentatively TRBD1 (5 bases). Trimming took 3 bases from V and 2 from J, leaving 7 bases between them. CDR1 is SEHNR and CDR2 is FQNEAQ in the germline V gene (reference sequence). This CDR3 contains 13 residues. The CDR3 sequence: CASSFWGNTEAFF. CDR3 nucleotide sequence: TGTGCCAGCAGCTTCTGGGGCAACACTGAAGCTTTCTTT.

As for this clone: Other DNA sequences in this specimen translate into the identical CDR3. This rearrangement joins TRBV6-5 to TRBJ2-2; D gene uncertain. Per germline, CDR1 MNHEY and CDR2 SVGAGI. V was trimmed by 6 bases and J by 1 base, leaving 3 bases between them. CDR3 size: 12 residues. CDR3 coding DNA: TGTGCCAGCAGCCGGAACACCGGGGAGCTGTTTTTT. Translated, it gives CASSRNTGELFF.

V is TRBV7-3 and J is TRBJ2-5; no definite D call. V was pared by 1 base and J by 1 base, with 4 bases between. Germline CDR1 is SGHTA and CDR2 is FQGTGA. CDR3 length: 13 amino acids. CDR3 loop: CASSLRSQETQYF. The DNA for the CDR3 is TGTGCCAGCAGCTTAAGGAGCCAAGAGACCCAGTACTTC. The full variable domain, rest sourced from reference TRBV7-3 and TRBJ2-5, is GAGVSQTPSNKVTEKGKYVELRCDPISGHTALYWYRQSLGQGPEFLIYFQGTGAADDSGLPNDRFFAVRPEGSVSTLKIQRTERGDSAVYLCASSLRSQETQYFGPGTRLLVL.

The chain couples TRBV18 to TRBJ1-3; TRBD1 aligns across 8 bases. The germline CDR1 and CDR2 sequences are KGHSH and LQKENI. The CDR3 totals 16 residues. With V trimmed by 3 bases and J by 0 bases, 4 bases remained unmatched. DNA for the CDR3: TGTGCCAGCTCACCGCCGGGACAGGCCTCTGGAAACACCATATATTTT. Translation: CASSPPGQASGNTIYF.

The chain has TRBV9 and TRBJ2-3; TRBD2 might be the D (7 bases). The ends were cut back, 0 bases at V and 4 bases at J, with 12 bases in the middle. This CDR3 region has 15 residues. The germline CDR1 and CDR2 sequences are SGDLS and YYNGEE. The CDR3 spells CASSVAGGPPDTQYF. The CDR3, as DNA: TGTGCCAGCAGCGTAGCCGGGGGGCCGCCAGATACGCAGTATTTT.

J is TRBJ1-1 and V is TRBV27; 10 nucleotides align to TRBD1. Germline trimming cut 4 bases from V and 10 bases from J; bases unmatched to any gene: 9. Per germline, CDR1 MNHEY and CDR2 SMNVEV (reference sequence). CDR3 size: 14 residues. The CDR3 DNA sequence: TGTGCCAGCAGTTCCCGACAGGGGGCGGGAGGAGCTTTCTTT. Translation gives CASSSRQGAGGAFF.

The CDR3 reads CASSRGDDQPQHF. CDR3 coding DNA: TGTGCCAGCAGCCGGGGGGACGATCAGCCCCAGCATTTT. The chain joins TRBV12-3 or TRBV12-4 to TRBJ1-5; D perhaps matches TRBD1 (5 bases). The CDR3 sequence is 13 residues long. Trimming removed 6 bases at V and 5 bases at J, with 11 bases between.

The chain joins TRBV6-2 or TRBV6-3 to TRBJ1-5; 7 bases agree with TRBD1. This CDR3 contains 18 residues. From germline, CDR1 is MNHEY and CDR2 SVGEGT. V dropped 4 bases and J dropped 2; count of bases not matched to a gene: 14. The CDR3 sequence: CASSFPGQTPSGNQPQHF. In DNA form, the CDR3 reads TGTGCCAGCAGTTTCCCGGGACAGACCCCCTCGGGCAATCAGCCCCAGCATTTT.